The TCR beta chain described here comes from a study of beta chain features in type 1 diabetes. Points from the study as a whole: Type 1 diabetes patients had moderately but significantly shorter TCRB CDR3s in all four CD4+ subsets.

This CDR3 comprises 16 residues. The J segment lost 5 bases and the V segment lost 5 bases, leaving 10 bases of the junction unmatched. The germline gives CDR1 MGHDK, CDR2 SYGVNS. Every donor provided one heparinised blood draw, which averaged approximately 100 mL. On this clone itself: The antigen remains unidentified.

The sequenced template was cDNA made from the entire isolated RNA. Profiling relied on immunoSEQ multiplex PCR, and the TCRdb table lists in-frame clones only, not all of them. The sample holds 130,000 or so clones; around 9% are singletons and the top ten take roughly 0.75%. The clonotype comes from a man in his thirties or forties with type 1 diabetes. The chain uses TRBV25-1 and TRBJ2-5, with 11 bases aligning to TRBD2. What was sequenced was central memory CD4+ T cells from blood. CDR3 nucleotide sequence: TGTGCCAGCAGTACTCAGACTAGCGGGGTTTGGGAGACCCAGTACTTC. It yields the protein CASSTQTSGVWETQYF.